Below are 13 T cell receptor beta chains sequenced from a single sample in a study of blood T cells in healthy people across ages. Sample-barcoded 5' priming and a J-beta primer mix drove a second PCR of about 7 to 12 cycles. From the 5' RACE reads, TCRdb called clonotypes with MiXCR, one entry per CDR3 protein. The sample holds 750,000 to 850,000 distinct CDR3 sequences, more than 20% seen once. These data were also filed under a second study, of T cells of mothers and their children.

Sequencing was performed on blood. Every receptor here comes from a boy younger than 18 in good health.

This clonotype has just a few counts. The rearrangement joins TRBV5-6 to TRBJ2-3; 7 bases are a match to TRBD2. Losses at the gene ends were 3 bases for V and 0 bases for J; bases not matched to a gene: 7. The V gene's germline CDR1 is SGHDT and CDR2 YYEEEE. The CDR3 covers 16 residues. Here the CDR3 DNA reads TGTGCCAGCAGCTGGGTTCGGCGGGGGAGCACAGATACGCAGTATTTT. Amino acid sequence: CASSWVRRGSTDTQYF.

This clonotype was seen a handful of times. This chain links TRBV6-1 with TRBJ2-6; D gene ambiguous. Germline V CDR1 and CDR2: MNHNS, SASEGT. This CDR3 spans 14 amino acids. The V end was cut by 9 bases, the J end by 2 bases, with 11 bases between. In DNA form, the CDR3 reads TGTGCCAGGGCTCCCTCGGCTGGGGCCAACGTCCTGACTTTC. Translating it yields CARAPSAGANVLTF.

The gene calls are TRBV2 and TRBJ2-3; 10 bases match TRBD2. The CDR3 has 13 residues. CDR1 SNHLY and CDR2 FYNNEI come from the germline V gene. V lost 7 bases and J lost 4; bases outside the gene matches: 2. The CDR3 DNA follows: TGTGCCAGCATTAGCGGGGGGTCAGATACGCAGTATTTT. It is translated as CASISGGSDTQYF.

This clonotype has more than one count but fewer than ten. This rearrangement joins TRBV7-6 to TRBJ1-3; D unclear. This CDR3 has 15 residues. The V gene's germline CDR1 is SGHVS and CDR2 FNYEAQ. V lost 2 bases to trimming and J lost 0 bases, with 8 bases between them. The CDR3 DNA sequence: TGTGCCAGCAGCTTAATGGGAGGCTCTGGAAACACCATATATTTT. Protein: CASSLMGGSGNTIYF. The entire variable domain, with the rest obtained from reference TRBV7-6 and TRBJ1-3, is as follows: GAGVSQSPRYKVTKRGQDVALRCDPISGHVSLYWYRQALGQGPEFLTYFNYEAQQDKSGLPNDRFSAERPEGSISTLTIQRTEQRDSAMYRCASSLMGGSGNTIYFGEGSWLTVV.

This clonotype was seen only a few times. The chain employs TRBV28 and TRBJ2-5, with TRBD2 as a possible D gene (5 bases). The CDR3 extends over 17 amino acids. Germline values: CDR1 MDHEN, CDR2 SYDVKM. V was pared by 2 bases and J by 5 bases, with 21 bases between. The DNA of the CDR3 is TGTGCCAGCAGTTTAGGGTATAGTGGAGGTGGTCGGGAGACCCAGTACTTC. The encoded protein is CASSLGYSGGGRETQYF.

This clonotype was seen only a few times. The chain links TRBV20-1 to TRBJ2-7; TRBD1 aligns across 9 bases. The CDR3 covers 14 residues. Trimming removed 5 bases from V and 5 bases from J; junction bases left unmatched: 10. The germline V gene encodes CDR1 DFQATT and CDR2 SNEGSKA (reference sequence). CDR3 protein: CSAYKPGQGNEQYF. CDR3 sequence (DNA): TGCAGTGCTTATAAACCGGGACAGGGTAACGAGCAGTACTTC.

V and J are TRBV5-1 and TRBJ2-7; D is unresolved. The CDR3 is 17 residues long. V was trimmed by 0 bases and J by 0 bases, leaving 16 bases between them. CDR1 is SGHRS, CDR2 YFSETQ, per germline. CDR3 in DNA: TGCGCCAGCAGCTTGGAGGGTGGGCCCCTGAGCTCCTACGAGCAGTACTTC. As protein: CASSLEGGPLSSYEQYF.

This clonotype was found a few times. The rearrangement links TRBV4-3 to TRBJ1-2, with 7 bases matching TRBD1. Germline V gene data show CDR1 as LGHNA and CDR2 as YSLEER. The CDR3 runs 14 residues. V was pared by 3 bases and J by 8 bases, with 9 bases of the junction left unmatched. The CDR3 region has the DNA TGCGCCAGCAGCCAGGATCGGGCAGGGGGGGGCTACACCTTC. Translated, it gives CASSQDRAGGGYTF.

The V call is TRBV7-2, the J call TRBJ1-4; TRBD1 might be the D (5 bases). The CDR3 consists of 15 residues. Trimming stripped 0 bases from V and 4 bases from J, with 9 bases between. From germline, CDR1 is SGHTA and CDR2 FQGNSA. CDR3 protein: CASSLARDRNEKLFF. CDR3 nucleotide sequence: TGTGCCAGCAGCTTAGCGAGGGACCGTAATGAAAAACTGTTTTTT.

The chain is built from TRBV29-1 and TRBJ2-1; maybe TRBD1 (5 bases). The V and J ends lost 5 bases and 7 bases respectively, with 18 bases between them. The germline V gene has CDR1 SQVTM and CDR2 ANQGSEA. CDR3 length: 14 amino acids. CDR3 DNA: TGCAGCGTTCAGTATTGGGGCATCCGTAATGAGCAGTTCTTC. Amino acids: CSVQYWGIRNEQFF.

The chain has TRBV20-1 and TRBJ1-6; no clear D. The CDR3 contains 16 residues. The V gene lost 2 bases and the J gene lost 6 bases, with 17 bases spanning the gap. From germline, CDR1 is DFQATT and CDR2 SNEGSKA (reference sequence). The CDR3 DNA reads TGCAGTGCTAGAACGCTCCGGGTGACGAGTAATTCACCCCTCCACTTT. Translating gives CSARTLRVTSNSPLHF.

The chain recombines TRBV5-4 with TRBJ2-5; no clear D gene. The DNA end is a closer match to TRBJ2-7, so the J assignment may be wrong. This CDR3 region has 14 residues. The germline V gene encodes CDR1 SGHNT and CDR2 YYREEE (reference sequence). CDR3 coding DNA: TGTGCCAGCAGCTTAGGGTGGAACTCCTACGAGCAGTACTTC. This gives the protein CASSLGWNSYEQYF.

In regard to this clonotype: The junction shows a germline mismatch at one end, possibly a read error. V gene TRBV5-1 combines with J gene TRBJ1-1; no reliable D call. The CDR3 sequence is 15 residues long. Germline V gives CDR1 SGHRS, CDR2 YFSETQ. In nucleotides, the CDR3 is TGTGCCAGCAGCTTAGTGGGAGGCGTGAACACTGAAGCTTTCTTT. Its protein product is CASSLVGGVNTEAFF.